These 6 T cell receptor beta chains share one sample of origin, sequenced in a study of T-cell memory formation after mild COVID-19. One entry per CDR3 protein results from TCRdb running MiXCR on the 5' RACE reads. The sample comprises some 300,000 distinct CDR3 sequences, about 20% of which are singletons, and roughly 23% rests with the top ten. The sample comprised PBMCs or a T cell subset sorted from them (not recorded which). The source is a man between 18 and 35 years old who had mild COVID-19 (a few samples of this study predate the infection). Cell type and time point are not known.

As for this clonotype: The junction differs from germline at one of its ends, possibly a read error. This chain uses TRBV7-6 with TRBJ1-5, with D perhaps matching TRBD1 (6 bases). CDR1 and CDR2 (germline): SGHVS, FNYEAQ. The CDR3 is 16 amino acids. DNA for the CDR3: TGTGCCAGCAGCCCGGGGGGGCCCTTTAGCCATCAGCCCCAGCATTTT. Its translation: CASSPGGPFSHQPQHF.

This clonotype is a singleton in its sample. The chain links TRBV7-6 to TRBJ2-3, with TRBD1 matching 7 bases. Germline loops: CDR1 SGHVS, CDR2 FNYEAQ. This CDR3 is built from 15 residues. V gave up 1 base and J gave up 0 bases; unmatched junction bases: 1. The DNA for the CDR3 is TGTGCCAGCAGCTTAGTCAGGGGGAGCACAGATACGCAGTATTTT. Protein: CASSLVRGSTDTQYF.

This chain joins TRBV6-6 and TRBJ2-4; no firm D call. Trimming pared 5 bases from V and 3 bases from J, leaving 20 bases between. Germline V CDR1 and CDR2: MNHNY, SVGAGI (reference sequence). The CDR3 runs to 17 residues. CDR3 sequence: CASSPGRKNAGKNIQYF. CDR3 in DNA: TGTGCCAGCAGTCCCGGTCGGAAGAACGCAGGCAAAAACATTCAGTACTTC.

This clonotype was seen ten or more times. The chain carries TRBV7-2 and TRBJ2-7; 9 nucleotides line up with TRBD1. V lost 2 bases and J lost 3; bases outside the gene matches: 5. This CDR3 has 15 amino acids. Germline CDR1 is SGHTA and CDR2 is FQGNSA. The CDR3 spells CASSLRTGVIYEQYV. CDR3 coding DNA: TGTGCCAGCAGCTTAAGGACAGGGGTTATCTACGAGCAGTACGTC.

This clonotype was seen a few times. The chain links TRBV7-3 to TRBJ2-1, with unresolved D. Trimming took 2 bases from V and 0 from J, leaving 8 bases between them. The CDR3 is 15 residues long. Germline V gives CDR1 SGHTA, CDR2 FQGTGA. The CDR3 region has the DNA TGTGCCAGCAGCTTATGGCGGAGCTCCTACAATGAGCAGTTCTTC. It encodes CASSLWRSSYNEQFF. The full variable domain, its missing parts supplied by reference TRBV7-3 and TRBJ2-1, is GAGVSQTPSNKVTEKGKYVELRCDPISGHTALYWYRQSLGQGPEFLIYFQGTGAADDSGLPNDRFFAVRPEGSVSTLKIQRTERGDSAVYLCASSLWRSSYNEQFFGPGTRLTVL.

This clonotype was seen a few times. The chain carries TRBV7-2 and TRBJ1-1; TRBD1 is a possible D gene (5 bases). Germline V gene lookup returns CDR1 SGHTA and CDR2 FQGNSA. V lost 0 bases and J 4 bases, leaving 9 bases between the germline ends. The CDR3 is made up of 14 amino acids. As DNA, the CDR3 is TGTGCCAGCAGCTTAGCCGGGGGACCCACTGAAGCTTTCTTT. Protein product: CASSLAGGPTEAFF.